Listed below are T cell receptor beta chains from one sample, sequenced in a study of beta chain features in type 1 diabetes. Sequenced by immunoSEQ multiplex PCR; TCRdb stores in-frame clones only, minus some. This sample has under 350,000 clones, with around 24% found just once. The sequenced material came from naive CD4+ T cells from blood. The receptors shown here come from a woman between 25 and 40 years old with type 1 diabetes. The CDR3 runs from the conserved cysteine through the conserved F or W. A D gene is named only where the DNA matches it firmly. Rows may omit the clone size; those that give it use once, few, many or a size class.

-,TRBD2,TRBJ2-1,TRBV7-3,CASSLRLAGYNEQFF,TGTGCCAGCAGCTTAAGGCTAGCGGGATACAATGAGCAGTTCTTC
few,-,TRBJ1-5,TRBV15,CATSRDLQGFNQPQHF,TGTGCCACCAGCAGAGACCTACAGGGTTTCAATCAGCCCCAGCATTTT
-,-,TRBJ2-1,TRBV7-6,CAAGTQYNEQFF,TGTGCCGCGGGGACCCAGTACAATGAGCAGTTCTTC
-,-,TRBJ1-4,TRBV30,CAWTLRHNEKLFF,TGTGCCTGGACTTTGCGGCACAATGAAAAACTGTTTTTT
-,TRBD2,TRBJ2-7,TRBV15,CATIPQTSGSSYEQYF,TGTGCCACCATCCCGCAGACTAGCGGGAGCTCCTACGAGCAGTACTTC
-,TRBD1,TRBJ1-2,TRBV11-2,CASSISLDRGDGYTF,TGTGCCAGCAGCATATCTCTGGACAGGGGGGATGGCTACACCTTC
few,-,TRBJ1-5,TRBV4-1,CASSQDPVNQPQHF,TGCGCCAGCAGCCAAGATCCAGTCAATCAGCCCCAGCATTTT
-,TRBD1,TRBJ1-5,TRBV28,CASGTTGDNQPQHF,TGTGCCAGCGGTACAACAGGGGACAATCAGCCCCAGCATTTT
-,TRBD2,TRBJ2-1,TRBV5-4,CASGWAGAGDNEQFF,TGTGCCAGCGGCTGGGCCGGAGCGGGAGACAATGAGCAGTTCTTC
-,-,TRBJ1-4,TRBV25-1,CASSERGTNEKLFF,TGTGCCAGCAGTGAACGGGGAACTAATGAAAAACTGTTTTTT
few,-,TRBJ2-7,TRBV5-6,CASSSGLVYEQYF,TGTGCCAGCAGCTCCGGACTGGTCTACGAGCAGTACTTC
few,TRBD2,TRBJ2-1,TRBV5-4,CASRGTSGRAGSNEQFF,TGTGCCAGCAGAGGGACTAGCGGGAGGGCCGGGTCCAATGAGCAGTTCTTC